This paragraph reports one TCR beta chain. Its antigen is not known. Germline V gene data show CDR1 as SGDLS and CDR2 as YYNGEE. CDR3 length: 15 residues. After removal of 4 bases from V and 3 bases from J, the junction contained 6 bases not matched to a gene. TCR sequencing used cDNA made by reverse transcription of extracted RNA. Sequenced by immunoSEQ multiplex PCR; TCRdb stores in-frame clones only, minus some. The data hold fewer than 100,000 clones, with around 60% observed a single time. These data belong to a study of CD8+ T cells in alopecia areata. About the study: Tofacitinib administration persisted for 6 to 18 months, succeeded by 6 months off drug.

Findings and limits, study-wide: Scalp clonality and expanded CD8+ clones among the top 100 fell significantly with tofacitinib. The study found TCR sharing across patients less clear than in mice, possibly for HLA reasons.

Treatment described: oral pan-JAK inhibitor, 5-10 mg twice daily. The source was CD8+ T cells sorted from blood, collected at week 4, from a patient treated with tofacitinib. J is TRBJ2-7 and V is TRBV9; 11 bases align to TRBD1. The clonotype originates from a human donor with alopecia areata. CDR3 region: CASSTTGTGGYEQYF. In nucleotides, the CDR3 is TGTGCCAGCAGCACAACCGGGACAGGGGGCTACGAGCAGTACTTC. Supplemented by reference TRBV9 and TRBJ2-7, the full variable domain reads DSGVTQTPKHLITATGQRVTLRCSPRSGDLSVYWYQQSLDQGLQFLIQYYNGEERAKGNILERFSAQQFPDLHSELNLSSLELGDSALYFCASSTTGTGGYEQYFGPGTRLTVT.